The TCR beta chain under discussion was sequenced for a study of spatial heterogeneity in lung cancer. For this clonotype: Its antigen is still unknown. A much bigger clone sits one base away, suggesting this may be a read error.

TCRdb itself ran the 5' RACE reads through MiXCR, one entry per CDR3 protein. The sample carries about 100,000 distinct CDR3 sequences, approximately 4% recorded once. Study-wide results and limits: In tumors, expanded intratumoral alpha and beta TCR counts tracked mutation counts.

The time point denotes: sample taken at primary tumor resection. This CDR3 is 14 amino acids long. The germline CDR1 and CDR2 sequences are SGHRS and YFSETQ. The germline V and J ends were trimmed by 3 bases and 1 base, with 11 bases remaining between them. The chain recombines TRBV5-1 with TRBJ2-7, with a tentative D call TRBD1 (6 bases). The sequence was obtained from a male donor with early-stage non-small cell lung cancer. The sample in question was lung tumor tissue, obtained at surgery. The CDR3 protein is CASSSTGMSYEQYF. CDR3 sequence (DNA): TGCGCCAGCAGCTCGACAGGAATGTCCTACGAGCAGTACTTC.